Listed below are T cell receptor beta chains from one sample, sequenced in a study of T cell responses to AZD1222 COVID-19 vaccine. Assay used: immunoSEQ multiplex PCR; TCRdb lists only in-frame clones, some missing. The sample has around 96,000 clones, about 82% seen once. The starting material was peripheral blood, obtained 28 days after the second AZD1222 dose. Receptors were obtained from an adult who received the AZD1222 COVID-19 vaccine. Both conserved end residues are part of each CDR3. Fields, in order: CDR3 DNA, CDR3 protein, CDR3 length, D gene, V gene, J gene, clone size. A D gene is named only where the DNA matches it firmly. Rows may omit the clone size; those that give it use once, few, many or a size class.

cdr3_nt: TGCGCCAGCAGCACATGGAGGGGAAGCTCCTACAATGAGCAGTTCTTC
cdr3_aa: CASSTWRGSSYNEQFF
cdr3_length: 16
d_call: NA
v_call: TRBV5-1
j_call: TRBJ2-1
clone_size: once

cdr3_nt: TGTGCCAGCAGACAGTTTTCTAATTCACCCCTCCACTTT
cdr3_aa: CASRQFSNSPLHF
cdr3_length: 13
d_call: NA
v_call: TRBV27
j_call: TRBJ1-6
clone_size: NA

cdr3_nt: TGTGCCAGCGGGACTAGCAGTCTAGGCGGGGAGCTGTTTTTT
cdr3_aa: CASGTSSLGGELFF
cdr3_length: 14
d_call: TRBD2
v_call: TRBV6-5
j_call: TRBJ2-2
clone_size: NA

cdr3_nt: TGTGCCAGCAGCCTTTGGGGGGTCTACGAGCAGTACTTC
cdr3_aa: CASSLWGVYEQYF
cdr3_length: 13
d_call: NA
v_call: TRBV5-5
j_call: TRBJ2-7
clone_size: NA

cdr3_nt: TGTGCCAGCAGGTCGGGGGCCGGGTGGGGGTACACCTTC
cdr3_aa: CASRSGAGWGYTF
cdr3_length: 13
d_call: NA
v_call: TRBV28
j_call: TRBJ1-2
clone_size: NA

cdr3_nt: TGTGCCTGGAGTTTAATAGCGGGAGTGCGTAGGGACATTCAGTACTTC
cdr3_aa: CAWSLIAGVRRDIQYF
cdr3_length: 16
d_call: TRBD2
v_call: TRBV30
j_call: TRBJ2-4
clone_size: NA

cdr3_nt: TGTGCCACCAGTGATCCCACAGGGGCCAACATTCAGTACTTC
cdr3_aa: CATSDPTGANIQYF
cdr3_length: 14
d_call: TRBD1
v_call: TRBV24-1
j_call: TRBJ2-4
clone_size: NA

cdr3_nt: TGCGCCAGCAGCCAAGCCGTCTCAGGGGGAGTAGGTTGGTACGAGCAGTACTTC
cdr3_aa: CASSQAVSGGVGWYEQYF
cdr3_length: 18
d_call: TRBD1
v_call: TRBV4-1
j_call: TRBJ2-7
clone_size: NA

cdr3_nt: TGTGCCAGCAGCCGTGACGACATGGCGAACACTGAAGCTTTCTTT
cdr3_aa: CASSRDDMANTEAFF
cdr3_length: 15
d_call: NA
v_call: TRBV3-1/TRBV3-2
j_call: TRBJ1-1
clone_size: NA

cdr3_nt: TGTGCCAGCAGTTACATCGGTGCTCAGAACGGACGCATGAACACTGAAGCTTTCTTT
cdr3_aa: CASSYIGAQNGRMNTEAFF
cdr3_length: 19
d_call: NA
v_call: TRBV6-8
j_call: TRBJ1-1
clone_size: NA

cdr3_nt: TGTGCCTGGAGTAGGGGTAGGGCAACTAATGAAAAACTGTTTTTT
cdr3_aa: CAWSRGRATNEKLFF
cdr3_length: 15
d_call: NA
v_call: TRBV30
j_call: TRBJ1-4
clone_size: NA

cdr3_nt: TGTGCCTGGAGTGACCCCGGGCCATACATAGCCTATGGCTACACCTTC
cdr3_aa: CAWSDPGPYIAYGYTF
cdr3_length: 16
d_call: NA
v_call: TRBV30
j_call: TRBJ1-2
clone_size: NA

cdr3_nt: TGTGCCATCAGGGGGACGGGAAACACCATATATTTT
cdr3_aa: CAIRGTGNTIYF
cdr3_length: 12
d_call: NA
v_call: TRBV10-3
j_call: TRBJ1-3
clone_size: NA

cdr3_nt: TGTGCCTGGAGTCCCCGGGGGGGCCTAAAGGGCTATGGCTACACCTTC
cdr3_aa: CAWSPRGGLKGYGYTF
cdr3_length: 16
d_call: NA
v_call: TRBV30
j_call: TRBJ1-2
clone_size: NA

cdr3_nt: TGTGCCACCAGCAGAGATCTTAGCAATCAGCCCCAGCATTTT
cdr3_aa: CATSRDLSNQPQHF
cdr3_length: 14
d_call: NA
v_call: TRBV15
j_call: TRBJ1-5
clone_size: NA

cdr3_nt: TGTGCCAGCAGCAACCCTAGCGGGGGCCTCCAAGAGACCCAGTACTTC
cdr3_aa: CASSNPSGGLQETQYF
cdr3_length: 16
d_call: TRBD2
v_call: TRBV5-4
j_call: TRBJ2-5
clone_size: NA

cdr3_nt: TGTGCCAGCAGTTTTTACGTCAGGGGGCCAACCGGGGAGCTGTTTTTT
cdr3_aa: CASSFYVRGPTGELFF
cdr3_length: 16
d_call: TRBD1
v_call: TRBV28
j_call: TRBJ2-2
clone_size: NA

cdr3_nt: TGTGCCAGCAGCGTAACTTCACCCTCCCCCGGGGAGCTGTTTTTT
cdr3_aa: CASSVTSPSPGELFF
cdr3_length: 15
d_call: NA
v_call: TRBV9
j_call: TRBJ2-2
clone_size: NA

cdr3_nt: TGCGCCAGCAGCCAAGAACTCGGAAGCTCCTATAATTCACCCCTCCACTTT
cdr3_aa: CASSQELGSSYNSPLHF
cdr3_length: 17
d_call: NA
v_call: TRBV4-1
j_call: TRBJ1-6
clone_size: NA

cdr3_nt: TGCGCCAGCAGCTTGGCCGCGGGGACAGATACGCAGTATTTT
cdr3_aa: CASSLAAGTDTQYF
cdr3_length: 14
d_call: NA
v_call: TRBV5-1
j_call: TRBJ2-3
clone_size: NA

cdr3_nt: TGTGCCAGTAGTCTCGACAGGGGTCGGACAAACACTGAAGCTTTCTTT
cdr3_aa: CASSLDRGRTNTEAFF
cdr3_length: 16
d_call: TRBD1
v_call: TRBV19
j_call: TRBJ1-1
clone_size: few

cdr3_nt: TGCGCCAGCAGTGATTTAGCGGGGATTGGAGATACGCAGTATTTT
cdr3_aa: CASSDLAGIGDTQYF
cdr3_length: 15
d_call: TRBD2
v_call: TRBV10-1
j_call: TRBJ2-3
clone_size: NA

cdr3_nt: TGTGCCAGCAGCAGAAGAGGGGGGGATTCACCCCTCCACTTT
cdr3_aa: CASSRRGGDSPLHF
cdr3_length: 14
d_call: NA
v_call: TRBV11-3
j_call: TRBJ1-6
clone_size: few

cdr3_nt: TGCGCCAGCAGCCCGGGAGGGGTTATCGGGGAGCTGTTTTTT
cdr3_aa: CASSPGGVIGELFF
cdr3_length: 14
d_call: TRBD2
v_call: TRBV5-1
j_call: TRBJ2-2
clone_size: few

cdr3_nt: TGTGCCAGCAGTAAGAGCTCCTATAATTCACCCCTCCACTTT
cdr3_aa: CASSKSSYNSPLHF
cdr3_length: 14
d_call: NA
v_call: TRBV6-5
j_call: TRBJ1-6
clone_size: NA

cdr3_nt: TGTGCCAGCAGCTTAGCTGGGTCAGGCTATGGCTACACCTTC
cdr3_aa: CASSLAGSGYGYTF
cdr3_length: 14
d_call: NA
v_call: TRBV7-9
j_call: TRBJ1-2
clone_size: NA

cdr3_nt: TGTGCCAGCAGCTTGGGGTACAGGAACACCGGGGAGCTGTTTTTT
cdr3_aa: CASSLGYRNTGELFF
cdr3_length: 15
d_call: NA
v_call: TRBV5-4
j_call: TRBJ2-2
clone_size: NA

cdr3_nt: TGTGCCAGCAGCTCCCAGACGGCCACACGGTTTAGCACAGATACGCAGTATTTT
cdr3_aa: CASSSQTATRFSTDTQYF
cdr3_length: 18
d_call: NA
v_call: TRBV13
j_call: TRBJ2-3
clone_size: NA

cdr3_nt: TGTGCCATCAGTGGGCGGGAGGACACAGATACGCAGTATTTT
cdr3_aa: CAISGREDTDTQYF
cdr3_length: 14
d_call: TRBD2
v_call: TRBV10-3
j_call: TRBJ2-3
clone_size: once

cdr3_nt: TGTGCCAGCAGTTTGCCTACAGGGGGGGGCTCACCCCTCCACTTT
cdr3_aa: CASSLPTGGGSPLHF
cdr3_length: 15
d_call: TRBD1
v_call: TRBV28
j_call: TRBJ1-6
clone_size: NA

cdr3_nt: TGTGCCAGCAGCTCGGAATTAGGAGGGGGCCTCTATGGCTACACCTTC
cdr3_aa: CASSSELGGGLYGYTF
cdr3_length: 16
d_call: TRBD1
v_call: TRBV7-9
j_call: TRBJ1-2
clone_size: NA

cdr3_nt: TGTGCCAGCAGCTCCGACCCGCTCATGGGTGGCCTCTACAATGAGCAGTTCTTC
cdr3_aa: CASSSDPLMGGLYNEQFF
cdr3_length: 18
d_call: NA
v_call: TRBV7-2
j_call: TRBJ2-1
clone_size: NA

cdr3_nt: TGCGCCAGCAGTGTACAGGGCAGCACAGATACGCAGTATTTT
cdr3_aa: CASSVQGSTDTQYF
cdr3_length: 14
d_call: NA
v_call: TRBV23-1
j_call: TRBJ2-3
clone_size: NA

cdr3_nt: TGCAGCGTTGGGGGGGAATCGGAGACCCAGTACTTC
cdr3_aa: CSVGGESETQYF
cdr3_length: 12
d_call: NA
v_call: TRBV29-1
j_call: TRBJ2-5
clone_size: NA

cdr3_nt: TGTGCCTGGAACTTTCAGCGTAGCACAGATACGCAGTATTTT
cdr3_aa: CAWNFQRSTDTQYF
cdr3_length: 14
d_call: NA
v_call: TRBV30
j_call: TRBJ2-3
clone_size: NA

cdr3_nt: TGTGCCAGCAGTGAACCCCACAGGGCGTCTGGAAACACCATATATTTT
cdr3_aa: CASSEPHRASGNTIYF
cdr3_length: 16
d_call: NA
v_call: TRBV6-1
j_call: TRBJ1-3
clone_size: NA

cdr3_nt: TGTGCCATCAGGGGGGGACAGGGGATCCACGAGCAGTACTTC
cdr3_aa: CAIRGGQGIHEQYF
cdr3_length: 14
d_call: TRBD1
v_call: TRBV10-3
j_call: TRBJ2-7
clone_size: once

cdr3_nt: TGTGCCAGCAGTACTGTAAGAAACGAGCAGTACTTC
cdr3_aa: CASSTVRNEQYF
cdr3_length: 12
d_call: NA
v_call: TRBV6-5
j_call: TRBJ2-7
clone_size: NA

cdr3_nt: TGTGCCAGTAGTACCCTAGCGAATGAGCAGTTCTTC
cdr3_aa: CASSTLANEQFF
cdr3_length: 12
d_call: NA
v_call: TRBV19
j_call: TRBJ2-1
clone_size: NA

cdr3_nt: TGCGCCAGCTCCCCGGGAACCTTGAGCACTGAAGCTTTCTTT
cdr3_aa: CASSPGTLSTEAFF
cdr3_length: 14
d_call: NA
v_call: TRBV10-1
j_call: TRBJ1-1
clone_size: NA

cdr3_nt: TGTGCCTGGAGTCGGCAGGGGGCTTATATTTGGGGCTACACCTTC
cdr3_aa: CAWSRQGAYIWGYTF
cdr3_length: 15
d_call: TRBD1
v_call: TRBV30
j_call: TRBJ1-2
clone_size: once